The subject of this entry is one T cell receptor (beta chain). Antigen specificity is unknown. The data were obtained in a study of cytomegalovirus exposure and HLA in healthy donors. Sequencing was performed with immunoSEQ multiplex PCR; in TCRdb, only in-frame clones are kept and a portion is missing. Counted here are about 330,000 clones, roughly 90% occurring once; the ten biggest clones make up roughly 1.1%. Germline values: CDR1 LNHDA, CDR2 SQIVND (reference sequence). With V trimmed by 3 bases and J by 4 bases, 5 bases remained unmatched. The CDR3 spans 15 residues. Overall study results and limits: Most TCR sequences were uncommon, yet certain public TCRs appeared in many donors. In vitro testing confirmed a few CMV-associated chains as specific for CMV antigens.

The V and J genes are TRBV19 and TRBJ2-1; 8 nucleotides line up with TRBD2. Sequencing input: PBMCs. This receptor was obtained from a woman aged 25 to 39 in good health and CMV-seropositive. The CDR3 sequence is CASSMSSGGYNEQFF. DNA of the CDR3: TGTGCCAGTAGTATGTCGAGCGGGGGATACAATGAGCAGTTCTTC. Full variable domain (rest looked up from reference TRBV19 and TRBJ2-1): DGGITQSPKYLFRKEGQNVTLSCEQNLNHDAMYWYRQDPGQGLRLIYYSQIVNDFQKGDIAEGYSVSREKKESFPLTVTSAQKNPTAFYLCASSMSSGGYNEQFFGPGTRLTVL.